This TCR beta chain comes out of a study of response to subunit inactivated influenza vaccine (dated by TCRdb to the late 2010s). Context from the whole study: The study used deep quantitative T cell receptor repertoire profiling to track responses to a trivalent subunit inactivated influenza vaccine.

Looking up the germline V gene yields CDR1 SGHNT and CDR2 YENEEA. From the cysteine up to the phenylalanine, the CDR3 has a length of 15 residues. Only the CDR3 region is kept as DNA, spanning 45 bases read in frame from base 1. V is cut by 4 bases and J by 0 bases, and the space between the germline ends is 10 bases. This clonotype occurred a few times. No cognate antigen has been identified for it. No much larger clone is present one base from it, and per-base qualities are unavailable. In the paper's terms, the time point label means: approximately 40 days after influenza vaccine administration. General conclusions and limits of the study: According to the authors, only a limited number of new T cells may be recruited by each seasonal influenza vaccination.

Preparation of the library involved RT-PCR. The listed sequencing device is Illumina HiSeq 2500. TCRdb handled the public reads itself, with Q25 trimming in fastp and clone calling in MiXCR, and kept productive beta chains. Rows matching on CDR3 protein sequence are summarized as one entry with the most common DNA and genes. This sample holds approximately 500,000 distinct CDR3 sequences; approximately 12% were observed only once. Together, the top ten hold about an eighth of the sample. This receptor chain uses TRBV11-3 and TRBJ2-1; a weak D assignment points to TRBD1 (5 bases agree). The sequenced sample was PBMCs from blood, obtained 45 days after vaccination. The sequence came from a man over 45 who received an inactivated influenza vaccine. Donor details come from another sample of the same person, matched by shared clones. Read as DNA, the sequence is TGTGCCAGCAGCTCTCGACAGAGCTCCTACAATGAGCAGTTCTTC. It encodes CASSSRQSSYNEQFF.